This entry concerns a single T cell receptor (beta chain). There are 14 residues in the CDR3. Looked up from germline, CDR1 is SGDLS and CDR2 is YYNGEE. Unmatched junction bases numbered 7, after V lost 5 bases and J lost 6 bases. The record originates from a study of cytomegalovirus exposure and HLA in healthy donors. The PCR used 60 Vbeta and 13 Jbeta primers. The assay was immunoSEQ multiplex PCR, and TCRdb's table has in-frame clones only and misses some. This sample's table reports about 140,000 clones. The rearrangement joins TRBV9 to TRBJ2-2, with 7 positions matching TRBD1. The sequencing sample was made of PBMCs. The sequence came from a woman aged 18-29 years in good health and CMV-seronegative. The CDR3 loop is CASRSMTGSGELFF. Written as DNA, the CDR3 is TGTGCCAGCAGATCTATGACAGGGTCCGGGGAGCTGTTTTTT.